Below are 20 T cell receptor beta chains sequenced from a single sample in a study of radiation and T cells in renal cell carcinoma. The treatment here: treatment-naive control, cytoreductive nephrectomy. The assay was immunoSEQ multiplex PCR, and TCRdb's table has in-frame clones only and misses some. The sample includes around 23,000 clones, more than 50% of them seen just once. The sample here was tumor tissue, taken from a patient whose treatment was nephrectomy without radiotherapy. All receptors derive from a human donor with renal cell carcinoma.

This clone was picked up a small number of times. The V call is TRBV19, the J call TRBJ2-7; D is unresolved. The CDR3 extends over 14 amino acids. V dropped 3 bases and J dropped 0 bases, with 9 bases sitting between them. CDR1 is LNHDA, CDR2 SQIVND, per germline (reference sequence). Written as DNA, the CDR3 is TGTGCCAGTAGTATTTCGGAGAGCTCCTACGAGCAGTACTTC. This encodes CASSISESSYEQYF. Full variable domain (rest looked up from reference TRBV19 and TRBJ2-7): DGGITQSPKYLFRKEGQNVTLSCEQNLNHDAMYWYRQDPGQGLRLIYYSQIVNDFQKGDIAEGYSVSREKKESFPLTVTSAQKNPTAFYLCASSISESSYEQYFGPGTRLTVT.

This clone has just a few counts. V and J are TRBV5-1 and TRBJ2-1; 11 bases line up with TRBD2. Trimming removed 0 bases from V and 8 bases from J; junction bases left unmatched: 4. Per the germline V gene, CDR1 is SGHRS and CDR2 is YFSETQ. The CDR3 sequence is 15 residues long. Here the CDR3 reads CASSLGLAGLDEQFF. CDR3 bases: TGCGCCAGCAGCTTGGGACTAGCGGGGTTAGATGAGCAGTTCTTC.

The J gene is TRBJ2-5, the V gene TRBV7-8, with D perhaps matching TRBD2 (5 bases). Trimming cost V 1 base and J 2 bases, with 11 bases left between them. The CDR3 spans 15 residues. Germline V gene sequence: CDR1 SGHVS, CDR2 FQNEAQ. CDR3 nucleotides: TGTGCCAGCAGCTTAGAGTCTAGCATTCAAGAGACCCAGTACTTC. This sequence encodes CASSLESSIQETQYF.

The rearrangement uses TRBV6-6 and TRBJ2-1; 9 bases line up with TRBD2. From germline, CDR1 is MNHNY and CDR2 SVGAGI (reference sequence). The CDR3 length is 15 residues. V shed 6 bases, J shed 0 bases, and the junction held 3 bases outside the gene matches. CDR3 residues: CASSPAGGSYNEQFF. In DNA form, the CDR3 reads TGTGCCAGCAGCCCAGCGGGGGGCTCCTACAATGAGCAGTTCTTC.

This clone came up once. This chain links TRBV6-5 with TRBJ2-2; a weak D match, TRBD2 (5 bases). V lost 4 bases, J lost 5 bases, and 14 bases lay in between. The CDR3 length is 15 residues. Germline assignment: CDR1 MNHEY and CDR2 SVGAGI. The CDR3: CASSFAGSPTGELFF. CDR3 in DNA: TGTGCCAGCAGTTTTGCGGGTTCCCCAACCGGGGAGCTGTTTTTT.

This clone is deemed medium-sized. V and J are TRBV5-1 and TRBJ1-1; D gene unclear. The length of the CDR3 is 14 residues. Between the trimmed V and J ends, which lost 0 bases and 4 bases, there was a span of 10 bases. Germline V gene sequence: CDR1 SGHRS, CDR2 YFSETQ. CDR3 coding DNA: TGCGCCAGCAGCTTGGAGCAGGCGGCCACTGAAGCTTTCTTT. Encoded protein: CASSLEQAATEAFF.

This clone was counted between two and nine times. The J gene is TRBJ1-2, the V gene TRBV5-4; D gene ambiguous. The CDR3 spans 13 residues. Looked up from germline, CDR1 is SGHNT and CDR2 is YYREEE (reference sequence). The V and J ends lost 2 bases and 4 bases respectively, with 9 bases between them. The CDR3 reads CASSFREGYGYTF. The CDR3 bases are TGTGCCAGCAGCTTTAGGGAGGGCTATGGCTACACCTTC. Complete variable domain (other parts from reference TRBV5-4 and TRBJ1-2): ETGVTQSPTHLIKTRGQQVTLRCSSQSGHNTVSWYQQALGQGPQFIFQYYREEENGRGNFPPRFSGLQFPNYSSELNVNALELDDSALYLCASSFREGYGYTFGSGTRLTVV.

The V call is TRBV25-1, the J call TRBJ1-1, with 9 bases fitting TRBD1. The CDR3 sequence is 16 residues long. Germline V CDR1 and CDR2: MGHDK, SYGVNS. V gave up 5 bases and J gave up 0 bases; unmatched junction bases: 7. CDR3 nucleotide sequence: TGTGCCAGCAGTTGGGGACAGGGTCTAGTGAACACTGAAGCTTTCTTT. Translation: CASSWGQGLVNTEAFF.

V and J are TRBV7-2 and TRBJ1-4; D call uncertain. Germline V gene lookup returns CDR1 SGHTA and CDR2 FQGNSA. Trimming shortened V by 1 base and J by 8 bases, and 14 bases separated the two germline ends. The CDR3 is 15 amino acids. CDR3 protein: CASSLEQMRVEKLFF. CDR3 sequence (DNA): TGTGCCAGCAGCTTAGAACAGATGCGTGTGGAAAAACTGTTTTTT.

The rearrangement joins TRBV19 to TRBJ1-5; TRBD1 agrees at 7 bases. The J segment lost 7 bases and the V segment lost 6 bases, leaving 12 bases of the junction unmatched. The V gene's germline CDR1 is LNHDA and CDR2 SQIVND (reference sequence). The CDR3 has 15 amino acids. The DNA of the CDR3 is TGTGCCAGTAGGATAAACAGGGGACGGGGGCAGCCCCAGCATTTT. Its translation is CASRINRGRGQPQHF.

The chain employs TRBV10-3 and TRBJ1-3, with 11 bases lining up with TRBD1. Losses at the gene ends were 6 bases for V and 1 base for J; bases not matched to a gene: 5. There are 16 residues in the CDR3. The V gene's germline CDR1 is ENHRY and CDR2 SYGVKD. The CDR3 reads CAIRTGTGGSGNTIYF. CDR3 sequence (DNA): TGTGCCATCAGGACCGGGACAGGGGGATCTGGAAACACCATATATTTT.

The chain uses TRBV7-9 and TRBJ2-7; 8 bases are shared with TRBD2. Germline trimming cut 5 bases from V and 6 bases from J; bases unmatched to any gene: 6. The length of the CDR3 is 13 residues. CDR1 is SEHNR and CDR2 is FQNEAQ in the germline V gene (reference sequence). The CDR3 loop reads CASSPGREVEQYF. The CDR3 nucleotides read TGTGCCAGCAGCCCCGGGCGGGAGGTCGAGCAGTACTTC.

This clone was detected only a few times. The J gene is TRBJ2-5, the V gene TRBV5-1; possible D gene TRBD1, 6 bases. CDR1 is SGHRS, CDR2 YFSETQ, per germline. The V and J ends lost 4 bases and 3 bases respectively, with 16 bases between them. The CDR3 has 15 residues. CDR3 region: CASSRTSGHEETQYF. DNA of the CDR3: TGCGCCAGCAGCCGGACCTCGGGACATGAAGAGACCCAGTACTTC.

This clone was seen more than once but under ten times. The chain is built from TRBV7-2 and TRBJ1-6; D remains ambiguous. The CDR3 sequence is 14 residues long. Germline-derived CDR1 and CDR2 are SGHTA and FQGNSA. Trimming removed 5 bases at V and 8 bases at J, with 13 bases between. The CDR3: CASSESARYSPLHF. For the CDR3, the DNA is TGTGCCAGCAGCGAAAGCGCTAGGTATTCACCCCTCCACTTT.

The chain has TRBV9 and TRBJ1-2, with D unresolved. This CDR3 has 15 residues. V lost 0 bases, J lost 0 bases, and 9 bases lay in between. The germline V gene encodes CDR1 SGDLS and CDR2 YYNGEE. The CDR3 here is CASSVEAGSNYGYTF. CDR3 coding DNA: TGTGCCAGCAGCGTAGAGGCAGGATCTAACTATGGCTACACCTTC.

This clone was picked up a small number of times. The chain couples TRBV5-1 to TRBJ1-4; the D gene is possibly TRBD1 (5 bases). Trimming shortened V by 2 bases and J by 1 base, and 12 bases separated the two germline ends. The CDR3 extends over 16 amino acids. CDR1 and CDR2 from the germline V gene are SGHRS and YFSETQ. The CDR3 reads CASSLRQPGTNEKLFF. The CDR3 DNA reads TGCGCCAGCAGCTTAAGACAGCCGGGAACTAATGAAAAACTGTTTTTT.

This clone appeared a few times. V usage is TRBV5-1 and J usage is TRBJ1-1; D is uncertain. The ends were cut back, 1 base at V and 1 base at J, with 5 bases in the middle. This CDR3 has 13 amino acids. Germline CDR1 reads SGHRS; CDR2 reads YFSETQ. In DNA form, the CDR3 reads TGCGCCAGCAGCTTGTCGCAGAACACTGAAGCTTTCTTT. Protein: CASSLSQNTEAFF.

This clone was found a few times. Here the CDR3 reads CASSRQTSSYNEQFF. The CDR3 coding sequence is TGTGCCAGCAGCCGTCAGACTAGCTCCTACAATGAGCAGTTCTTC. V usage is TRBV7-2 and J usage is TRBJ2-1; a possible D gene is TRBD2 (6 bases). This CDR3 has 15 amino acids. Germline V gene sequence: CDR1 SGHTA, CDR2 FQGNSA. V was cut by 5 bases and J by 0 bases, with 11 bases left in between.

The V and J genes are TRBV6-1 and TRBJ1-6; D might be TRBD1 (6 bases). V was trimmed by 5 bases and J by 10 bases, leaving 12 bases between them. The CDR3 consists of 13 residues. The germline V gene has CDR1 MNHNS and CDR2 SASEGT. The DNA for the CDR3 is TGTGCCAGCAGTTCGGACAGTCGGTCACCCCTCCACTTT. Translated, it gives CASSSDSRSPLHF.

The rearrangement uses TRBV21-1 and TRBJ2-7; the table's TRBD1 call for D was not verified on the DNA. TRBV21-1 corresponds to a pseudogene. This CDR3 region has 16 residues. The CDR3 DNA is TGTGCCAGCAGCGAGAGCATGGACAGGGTACAATACGAGCAGTACTTC. Its protein product is CASSESMDRVQYEQYF.